In this sample, the clone carrying this T cell receptor beta chain turned up once. What it binds is unknown. Trimming pared 4 bases from V and 4 bases from J, leaving 13 bases between. Germline V lookup: CDR1 SGHDN, CDR2 FVKESK. The CDR3 consists of 14 residues. This sample was included in a study of OX40 agonist ivuxolimab in advanced cancers. Regarding the study as a whole: At 0.1 to 3.0 mg/kg and by week 6, clonal expansion occurred in CD4+ and CD8+ blood T cells.

The table came from immunoSEQ multiplex PCR; TCRdb's copy has only in-frame clones and leaves some out. This sample yields some 44,000 clones, of which approximately 86% are seen a single time; 0.38% belongs to the top ten. This specimen was CD4+ or CD8+ T cells sorted from blood, taken in a trial of the OX40 agonist ivuxolimab. This receptor was taken from an adult with an advanced solid tumor such as melanoma, head and neck, liver or kidney cancer. J is TRBJ1-2 and V is TRBV14; D is possibly TRBD1 (6 bases). The CDR3 loop is CASSPYDRSYGYTF. In nucleotides, the CDR3 is TGTGCCAGCAGCCCCTATGACAGGAGCTATGGCTACACCTTC.